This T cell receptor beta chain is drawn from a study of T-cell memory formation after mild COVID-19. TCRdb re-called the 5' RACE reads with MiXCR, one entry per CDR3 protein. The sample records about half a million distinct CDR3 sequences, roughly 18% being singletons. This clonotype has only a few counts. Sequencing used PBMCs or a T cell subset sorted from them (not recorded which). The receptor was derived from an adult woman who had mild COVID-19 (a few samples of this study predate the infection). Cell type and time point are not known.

DNA of the CDR3: TGTGCCAGCAGCTTCGACAGTTCCCCCATATACGAGCAGTACTTC. As protein: CASSFDSSPIYEQYF. This rearrangement joins TRBV7-2 to TRBJ2-7; TRBD1 is a possible D gene (5 bases). The length of the CDR3 is 15 residues. Trimming took 3 bases from V and 4 from J, leaving 16 bases between them. Germline V gene lookup returns CDR1 SGHTA and CDR2 FQGNSA.